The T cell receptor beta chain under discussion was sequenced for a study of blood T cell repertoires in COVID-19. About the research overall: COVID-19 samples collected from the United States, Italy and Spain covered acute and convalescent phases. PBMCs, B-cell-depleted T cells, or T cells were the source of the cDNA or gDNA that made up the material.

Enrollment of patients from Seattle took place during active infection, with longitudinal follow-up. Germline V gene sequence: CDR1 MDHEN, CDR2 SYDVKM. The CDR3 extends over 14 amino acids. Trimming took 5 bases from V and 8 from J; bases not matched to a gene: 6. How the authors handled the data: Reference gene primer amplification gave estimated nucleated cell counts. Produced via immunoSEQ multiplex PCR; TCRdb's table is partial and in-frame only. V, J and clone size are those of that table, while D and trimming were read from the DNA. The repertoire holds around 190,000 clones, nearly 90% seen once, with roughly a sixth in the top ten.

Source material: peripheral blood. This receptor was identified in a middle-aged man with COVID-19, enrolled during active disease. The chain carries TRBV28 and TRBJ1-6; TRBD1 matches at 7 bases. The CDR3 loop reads CASSRKGAHSPLHF. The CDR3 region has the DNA TGTGCCAGCAGTAGAAAGGGGGCGCATTCACCCCTCCACTTT. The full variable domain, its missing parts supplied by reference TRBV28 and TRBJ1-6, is DVKVTQSSRYLVKRTGEKVFLECVQDMDHENMFWYRQDPGLGLRLIYFSYDVKMKEKGDIPEGYSVSREKKERFSLILESASTNQTSMYLCASSRKGAHSPLHFGNGTRLTVT.